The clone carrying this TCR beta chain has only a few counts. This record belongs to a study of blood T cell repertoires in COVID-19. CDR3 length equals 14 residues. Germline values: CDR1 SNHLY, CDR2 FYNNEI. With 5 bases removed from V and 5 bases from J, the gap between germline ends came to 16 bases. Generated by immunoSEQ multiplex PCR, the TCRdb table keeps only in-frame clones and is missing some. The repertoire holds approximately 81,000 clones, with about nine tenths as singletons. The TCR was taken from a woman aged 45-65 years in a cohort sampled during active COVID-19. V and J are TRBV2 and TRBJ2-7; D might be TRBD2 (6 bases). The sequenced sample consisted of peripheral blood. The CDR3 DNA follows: TGTGCCAGCAGTCCGTGGAGGGGCGAGGACGAGCAGTACTTC. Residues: CASSPWRGEDEQYF.